The rows below give T cell receptor beta chains drawn from one sample of a study of blood T cell repertoires in COVID-19. Method: immunoSEQ multiplex PCR; TCRdb's copy keeps in-frame clones and lacks some. The table lists 350,000 to 450,000 clones, roughly four fifths of them singletons. Sequenced input: PBMCs or T cells enriched from blood (not recorded which). These receptors were taken from a woman between 50 and 59 years old who had recovered from COVID-19. Each CDR3 is given with its conserved first and last residue. Each record gives: J gene, D gene, V gene, clone size, CDR3 protein, CDR3 DNA. A D gene is named only where the DNA matches it firmly. Only part of the rows carry a size: once, few, many, or a class if the clone is expanded.

TRBJ1-2,TRBD1,TRBV6-5,.,CASSRGQGSGYTF,TGTGCCAGCAGTCGCGGACAGGGAAGTGGCTACACCTTC
TRBJ1-2,TRBD1,TRBV6-5,.,CASSYGQGVYGYTF,TGTGCCAGCAGTTATGGACAGGGGGTTTATGGCTACACCTTC
TRBJ2-5,TRBD1,TRBV30,.,CAWSPLSGQGQETQYF,TGTGCCTGGAGTCCCCTATCGGGACAGGGACAAGAGACCCAGTACTTC
TRBJ1-5,.,TRBV12-3/TRBV12-4,once,CASSLGLEPQHF,TGTGCCAGCAGTTTGGGGCTCGAGCCCCAGCATTTT
TRBJ1-5,.,TRBV3-1/TRBV3-2,.,CASSPAGRGSWSNQPQHF,TGTGCCAGCAGCCCGGCCGGGCGGGGCAGTTGGAGCAATCAGCCCCAGCATTTT
TRBJ2-7,.,TRBV10-3,.,CAISEGEDEQYF,TGTGCCATCAGTGAGGGTGAGGACGAGCAGTACTTC
TRBJ2-3,TRBD2,TRBV7-2,.,CASSRARGGGIPDTQYF,TGTGCCAGCAGCCGGGCCCGGGGGGGCGGTATCCCAGATACGCAGTATTTT
TRBJ2-2,.,TRBV11-3,.,CASSLISTGELFF,TGTGCCAGCAGCTTAATCTCCACCGGGGAGCTGTTTTTT
TRBJ1-2,TRBD1,TRBV13,.,CASSLGTGDYYGYTF,TGTGCCAGCAGCTTAGGGACAGGGGATTACTATGGCTACACCTTC
TRBJ1-1,.,TRBV2,.,CASGGIAEAFF,TGTGCCAGCGGGGGCATCGCTGAAGCTTTCTTT
TRBJ2-1,TRBD2,TRBV6-5,.,CASAPSGRADEQFF,TGTGCCAGCGCCCCGAGCGGGAGGGCGGATGAGCAGTTCTTC
TRBJ1-1,TRBD1,TRBV11-2,.,CASSLDRVNTEAFF,TGTGCCAGCAGCCTGGACAGGGTGAACACTGAAGCTTTCTTT
TRBJ1-2,.,TRBV11-2,.,CASSLAGSGRATGYTF,TGTGCCAGCAGCTTAGCAGGATCGGGCAGGGCCACCGGCTACACCTTC
TRBJ2-1,.,TRBV11-3,.,CASSIGRSSYNEQFF,TGTGCCAGCAGCATTGGGAGGTCCTCCTACAATGAGCAGTTCTTC
TRBJ1-2,.,TRBV7-2,.,CASSLRPAGSNYGYTF,TGTGCCAGCAGCTTACGTCCGGCGGGGTCTAACTATGGCTACACCTTC
TRBJ1-4,.,TRBV24-1,few,CATGTPGREKLFF,TGTGCCACGGGGACACCAGGGCGTGAAAAACTGTTTTTT
TRBJ2-5,TRBD1,TRBV29-1,once,CSALRGQQRTQYF,TGCAGCGCCCTGAGGGGGCAGCAGCGGACCCAGTACTTC
TRBJ2-3,TRBD2,TRBV18,.,CASSPNGLDTDTQYF,TGTGCCAGCTCACCGAATGGACTAGATACCGATACGCAGTATTTT
TRBJ2-5,TRBD2,TRBV10-3,.,CATQRGAHQETQYF,TGTGCCACCCAGCGGGGGGCCCACCAAGAGACCCAGTACTTC
TRBJ2-7,TRBD1,TRBV5-5,.,CASSELDRGLHSYEQYF,TGTGCCAGCAGCGAACTGGACAGGGGGCTTCACTCCTACGAGCAGTACTTC
TRBJ2-1,TRBD2,TRBV27,.,CASKVAGAYNEQFF,TGTGCCAGCAAGGTAGCGGGGGCCTACAATGAGCAGTTCTTC
TRBJ2-3,TRBD2,TRBV5-1,.,CASSWSGDLTDTQYF,TGCGCCAGCAGCTGGAGCGGGGACCTCACAGATACGCAGTATTTT
TRBJ2-3,.,TRBV29-1,many,CSVGTPKGDTDTQYF,TGCAGCGTTGGGACACCAAAGGGGGACACAGATACGCAGTATTTT
TRBJ1-1,.,TRBV6-2/TRBV6-3,.,CASSYLTKAFF,TGTGCCAGCAGTTACTTGACAAAAGCTTTCTTT
TRBJ2-1,TRBD1,TRBV19,once,CASSATGGIDEQFF,TGTGCCAGTAGTGCGACAGGGGGCATCGATGAGCAGTTCTTC
TRBJ1-4,TRBD1,TRBV5-8,few,CATPAGTANEKLFF,TGTGCCACCCCGGCAGGGACAGCGAATGAAAAACTGTTTTTT
TRBJ2-3,TRBD1,TRBV20-1,.,CSASMPPGQGLTDTQYF,TGCAGTGCTAGTATGCCCCCGGGACAGGGACTGACAGATACGCAGTATTTT
TRBJ2-1,TRBD2,TRBV7-9,.,CASSLDGPGAGGINEQFF,TGTGCCAGCAGCTTAGACGGCCCGGGAGCGGGAGGAATCAATGAGCAGTTCTTC
TRBJ1-2,.,TRBV27,.,CASSLGSGFYGYTF,TGTGCCAGCAGTTTAGGGTCAGGGTTCTATGGCTACACCTTC
TRBJ1-1,.,TRBV21-1,.,CASSTLSGTGSMNTEAFF,TGTGCCAGCAGCACATTATCCGGGACAGGGAGCATGAACACTGAAGCTTTCTTT
TRBJ2-3,.,TRBV28,.,CAVGASSTDTQYF,TGTGCGGTGGGGGCCTCTAGCACAGATACGCAGTATTTT
TRBJ2-4,.,TRBV6-1,.,CASSVTIGLAKNIQYF,TGTGCCAGCAGTGTTACCATAGGACTAGCCAAAAACATTCAGTACTTC
TRBJ2-3,.,TRBV6-5,few,CASSSAWGADTQYF,TGTGCCAGCAGCAGCGCCTGGGGGGCAGATACGCAGTATTTT
TRBJ1-2,.,TRBV5-1,.,CASSSTGSGGGYTF,TGCGCCAGCAGCAGCACGGGAAGCGGGGGTGGCTACACCTTC
TRBJ1-2,TRBD1,TRBV12-3/TRBV12-4,.,CASSSTGNFGYTF,TGTGCCAGCAGTTCGACAGGGAATTTTGGCTACACCTTC
TRBJ2-5,.,TRBV4-2,.,CASSGGGVDRTQYF,TGTGCCAGCAGCGGGGGGGGCGTGGATCGGACCCAGTACTTC
TRBJ2-1,TRBD2,TRBV5-1,.,CASSSPGLAGYNEQFF,TGCGCCAGCAGTTCCCCGGGACTAGCGGGTTACAATGAGCAGTTCTTC
TRBJ2-1,TRBD2,TRBV12-5,few,CASGLGLAGATGDEQFF,TGTGCTAGTGGTTTGGGACTAGCGGGAGCAACGGGCGATGAGCAGTTCTTC
TRBJ1-4,TRBD1,TRBV6-5,.,CASSYRGQWNEKLFF,TGTGCCAGCAGCTACAGGGGCCAATGGAATGAAAAACTGTTTTTT
TRBJ1-1,.,TRBV12-3/TRBV12-4,.,CASSSWQNTEAFF,TGTGCCAGCAGTTCGTGGCAGAACACTGAAGCTTTCTTT
TRBJ1-1,.,TRBV11-2,.,CASSLTGTEAFF,TGTGCCAGCAGCTTAACTGGCACTGAAGCTTTCTTT
TRBJ2-6,.,TRBV7-3,.,CASSPQSGANVLTF,TGTGCCAGCAGCCCCCAATCTGGGGCCAACGTCCTGACTTTC
TRBJ1-1,.,TRBV30,.,CAWIPAGVNTEAFF,TGTGCCTGGATCCCGGCAGGGGTGAACACTGAAGCTTTCTTT
TRBJ2-7,TRBD2,TRBV5-1,.,CASSLGHLAGGNYEQYF,TGCGCCAGCAGCTTGGGACACCTAGCGGGGGGGAACTACGAGCAGTACTTC
TRBJ1-1,.,TRBV19,.,CASSMVRGTEAFF,TGTGCCAGTAGTATGGTCCGGGGAACTGAAGCTTTCTTT
TRBJ1-4,.,TRBV7-2,.,CASKAGGEKLFF,TGTGCCAGCAAAGCCGGGGGGGAAAAACTGTTTTTT
TRBJ1-1,.,TRBV4-2,.,CASSQDYSNTEAFF,TGTGCCAGCAGCCAAGACTACAGCAACACTGAAGCTTTCTTT
TRBJ1-5,.,TRBV4-2,.,CASSQERTAINQPQHF,TGTGCCAGCAGCCAAGAAAGGACAGCCATCAATCAGCCCCAGCATTTT
TRBJ1-1,TRBD1,TRBV10-1,.,CASSEGSFGTGEEGTEAFF,TGCGCCAGCAGTGAAGGGTCCTTCGGGACAGGGGAGGAAGGGACTGAAGCTTTCTTT
TRBJ1-5,.,TRBV30,.,CAWSVLGQKDQPQHF,TGTGCCTGGAGTGTACTAGGGCAGAAAGATCAGCCCCAGCATTTT
TRBJ2-3,.,TRBV27,.,CASSSILSGTDTQYF,TGTGCCAGCAGCTCCATCCTCTCGGGCACAGATACGCAGTATTTT
TRBJ2-3,TRBD1,TRBV29-1,.,CSVERTGGGTDTQYF,TGCAGCGTCGAACGGACAGGGGGCGGCACAGATACGCAGTATTTT